This TCR beta chain was sequenced during a study of T cell repertoires in cytomegalovirus infection. Study background: CMV epitopes that were recently identified and HLA-C-restricted were used alongside well-studied HLA-B-restricted ones. Study-level points and caveats: Ex vivo responses were dominated by HLA-C-restricted CMV-specific TCR beta clonotypes.

TCRdb called the reads again in MiXCR, with one record for every CDR3 protein. The data hold about 770,000 distinct CDR3 sequences, with roughly 28% observed a single time. The germline CDR1 and CDR2 sequences are MNHEY and SVGAGI. V was pared by 6 bases and J by 7 bases, with 10 bases of the junction left unmatched. This CDR3 spans 15 amino acids. Comment on this clonotype: Antigen specificity is unknown.

J is TRBJ1-4 and V is TRBV6-5; TRBD1 matches at 8 bases. This sequence was found in a human donor in good health (CMV status not recorded). Some clones in this sample may be carry-over from other donors' samples. The sequencing here drew on cultured CD8+ T cells from PBMCs, taken from culture after CMV antigen stimulation. CDR3: CASSLRGPVAEKLFF. CDR3 nucleotide sequence: TGTGCCAGCAGCCTCAGGGGGCCCGTGGCTGAAAAACTGTTTTTT.